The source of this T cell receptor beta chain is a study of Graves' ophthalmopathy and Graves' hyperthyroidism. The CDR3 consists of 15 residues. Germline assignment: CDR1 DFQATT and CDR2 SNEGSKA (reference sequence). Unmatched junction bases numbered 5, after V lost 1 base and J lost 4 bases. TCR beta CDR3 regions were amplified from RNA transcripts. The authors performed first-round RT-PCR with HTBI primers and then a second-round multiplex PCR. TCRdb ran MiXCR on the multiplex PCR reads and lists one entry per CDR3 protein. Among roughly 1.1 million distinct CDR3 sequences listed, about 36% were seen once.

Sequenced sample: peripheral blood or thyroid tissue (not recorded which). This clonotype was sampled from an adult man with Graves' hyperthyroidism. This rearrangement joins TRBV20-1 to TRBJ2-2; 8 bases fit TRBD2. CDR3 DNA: TGCAGTGCTAGAGTATCGAGCGGGGGCACCGGGGAGCTGTTTTTT. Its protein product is CSARVSSGGTGELFF.